These 7 T cell receptor beta chains came from one sample sequenced in a study of blood T cell repertoires in COVID-19. Profiled with immunoSEQ multiplex PCR; TCRdb holds only in-frame clones, not every one. The sample contains more than 110,000 clones, 82% of which appear only once. What was sequenced was peripheral blood. The origin of the receptors is a woman of 80 years or more with acute or convalescent COVID-19.

The rearrangement links TRBV2 to TRBJ1-2, with D unresolved. Germline assignment: CDR1 SNHLY and CDR2 FYNNEI. The CDR3 runs 11 residues. Trimming removed 4 bases from V and 7 bases from J, with 7 bases in between. Here the CDR3 reads CASSAGSGYTF. The CDR3 coding sequence is TGTGCCAGCAGTGCGGGTTCTGGCTACACCTTC.

The CDR3 coding sequence is TGCAGCGCCGACAGGGGGGCAGATACGCAGTATTTT. Translated: CSADRGADTQYF. The chain joins TRBV29-1 to TRBJ2-3; 9 bases line up with TRBD1. Germline assignment: CDR1 SQVTM and CDR2 ANQGSEA. After removal of 7 bases from V and 4 bases from J, the junction contained 3 bases not matched to a gene. The CDR3 is 12 amino acids.

V and J are TRBV28 and TRBJ2-7, with 10 bases that match TRBD1. Germline values: CDR1 MDHEN, CDR2 SYDVKM. The V segment lost 6 bases and the J segment 0 bases; nucleotides outside the gene matches: 2. This CDR3 has 14 residues. CDR3 bases: TGTGCCAGCAGGGGACAGGGGACCTCCTACGAGCAGTACTTC. Its protein is CASRGQGTSYEQYF.

This clone was recorded a few times. The chain recombines TRBV10-2 with TRBJ2-3; 11 nucleotides match TRBD2. CDR1 is WSHSY and CDR2 is SAAADI in the germline V gene. CDR3 length equals 15 residues. V lost 0 bases, J lost 6 bases, and 2 bases stayed unmatched. CDR3 residues: CASSESVAGGDTQYF. CDR3 DNA sequence: TGCGCCAGCAGTGAGTCTGTAGCGGGGGGGGATACGCAGTATTTT.

The chain has TRBV6-1 and TRBJ2-5; perhaps TRBD2 as D (5 bases). Germline loops: CDR1 MNHNS, CDR2 SASEGT. The germline V and J ends were trimmed by 3 bases and 4 bases, with 18 bases remaining between them. The CDR3 length is 16 residues. CDR3 DNA: TGTGCCAGCAGTGACCGCGGAGGAGCTAGCTCAGAGACCCAGTACTTC. It is translated as CASSDRGGASSETQYF.

The chain couples TRBV5-4 to TRBJ2-7, with D possibly TRBD2 on 6 matching bases. The length of the CDR3 is 14 residues. Trimming took 4 bases from V and 5 from J, leaving 16 bases between them. The germline CDR1 and CDR2 sequences are SGHNT and YYREEE (reference sequence). The CDR3 protein is CASSPAGSPNEQYF. In DNA, the CDR3 is TGTGCCAGCAGCCCGGCGGGGTCCCCTAACGAGCAGTACTTC.

This clone was observed a few times. V and J are TRBV7-9 and TRBJ1-1; 9 positions match TRBD1. The CDR3 has 15 residues. V trimming: 5 bases; J trimming: 4 bases; junction bases outside the gene matches: 8. Germline V gene sequence: CDR1 SEHNR, CDR2 FQNEAQ (reference sequence). Here the CDR3 reads CASSPRLGQGTEAFF. The CDR3 DNA is TGTGCCAGCAGCCCCCGGTTGGGACAGGGCACTGAAGCTTTCTTT.